The source of this TCR beta chain is a study of tumor-infiltrating lymphocytes in oesophageal squamous cell carcinoma. This clonotype was seen more than once but under ten times. Via MiXCR, TCRdb re-called the PCR reads, giving one row per CDR3 protein. The sample yields 15,000 to 25,000 distinct CDR3 sequences, 40% to 50% seen once. Trimming took off 4 bases at V and 0 bases at J, with 15 bases between the two ends. CDR1 and CDR2 from the germline V gene are KGHSH and LQKENI. The CDR3 covers 16 residues. The receptor was derived from a male donor with esophageal squamous cell carcinoma. The sequenced material came from normal esophageal tissue next to the tumor. This sequence joins TRBV18 and TRBJ1-1; D gene unclear. The CDR3 sequence is CASSLSSTVMNTEAFF. CDR3 DNA sequence: TGTGCCAGCTCACTCAGCAGCACAGTCATGAACACTGAAGCTTTCTTT.